This T cell receptor (beta chain) derives from a study of preoperative IRX-2 immunotherapy in early breast cancer. The V gene lost 6 bases and the J gene lost 12 bases, with 17 bases spanning the gap. CDR1 is LGHNT, CDR2 FRNRAP, per germline. This CDR3 contains 12 residues. Regarding treatment: preoperative locoregional IRX-2 cytokine immunotherapy. This phase Ib study tested locoregional IRX-2 cytokine immunotherapy given before surgery. Libraries were prepared by immunoSEQ multiplex PCR; TCRdb keeps only in-frame clonotypes and omits some of them. The sample yields about 19,000 clones, 85% seen once.

The receptor was derived from a human donor with breast cancer. V usage is TRBV12-5 and J usage is TRBJ1-1; D may be TRBD1 (5 bases). This specimen was lymph node tissue, taken after IRX-2 immunotherapy. The chain's CDR3 is CASGLLPQVTFF. The CDR3 coding sequence is TGTGCTAGTGGGCTCCTCCCACAGGTAACTTTCTTT.